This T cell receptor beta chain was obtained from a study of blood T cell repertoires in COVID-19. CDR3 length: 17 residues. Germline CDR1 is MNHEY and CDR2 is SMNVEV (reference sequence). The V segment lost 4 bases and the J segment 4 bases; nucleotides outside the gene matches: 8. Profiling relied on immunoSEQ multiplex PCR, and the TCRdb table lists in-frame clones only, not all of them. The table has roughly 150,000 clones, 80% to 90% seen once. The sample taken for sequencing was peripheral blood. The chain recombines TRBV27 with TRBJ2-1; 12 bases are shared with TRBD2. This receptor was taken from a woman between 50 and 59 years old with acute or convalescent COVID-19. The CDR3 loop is CASSSPGLAGGYNEQFF. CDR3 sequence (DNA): TGTGCCAGCAGTTCCCCGGGACTAGCGGGTGGATACAATGAGCAGTTCTTC.